These 24 T cell receptor beta chains originate from one sample sequenced in a study of T cell changes during pregnancy in multiple sclerosis. Assay used: immunoSEQ multiplex PCR; TCRdb lists only in-frame clones, some missing. The data contain fewer than 95,000 clones, approximately 94% of them seen just once; the ten biggest clones take up 2% to 2.5%. The sequencing used peripheral blood, collected in the third trimester of pregnancy. The receptors shown here come from a female donor with multiple sclerosis, enrolled in a pregnancy study.

The gene calls are TRBV9 and TRBJ2-1; TRBD2 matches at 9 bases. CDR3 length equals 14 residues. Germline V gene lookup returns CDR1 SGDLS and CDR2 YYNGEE. V shed 4 bases, J shed 7 bases, and the junction held 6 bases outside the gene matches. The CDR3 spells CASSSGLANNEQFF. For the CDR3, the DNA is TGTGCCAGCAGCTCGGGACTAGCCAATAATGAGCAGTTCTTC.

This clone was observed a single time. This chain links TRBV5-1 with TRBJ2-7; tentatively, D is TRBD1 (5 bases). The CDR3 is made up of 14 amino acids. Trimming removed 5 bases at V and 0 bases at J, with 12 bases between. Germline lookup yields CDR1 SGHRS and CDR2 YFSETQ. The CDR3 spells CASSPDRISYEQYF. The DNA for the CDR3 is TGCGCCAGCAGTCCAGACAGAATCTCCTACGAGCAGTACTTC.

The gene calls are TRBV27 and TRBJ2-2, with 10 bases matching TRBD1. Germline trimming cut 8 bases from V and 3 bases from J; bases unmatched to any gene: 3. The V gene's germline CDR1 is MNHEY and CDR2 SMNVEV (reference sequence). CDR3 length equals 14 residues. The CDR3 reads CASGTGADTGELFF. CDR3 DNA: TGTGCCAGCGGGACAGGGGCGGACACCGGGGAGCTGTTTTTT.

This clone was detected only once. The chain joins TRBV9 to TRBJ2-7, with 7 bases aligning to TRBD2. Unmatched junction bases numbered 7, after V lost 4 bases and J lost 0 bases. CDR3 length equals 15 residues. The germline V gene has CDR1 SGDLS and CDR2 YYNGEE. The CDR3 sequence is CASSPEGLHSYEQYF. The CDR3 region has the DNA TGTGCCAGCAGCCCCGAGGGACTACACTCCTACGAGCAGTACTTC.

The V call is TRBV29-1, the J call TRBJ1-4; possible D gene TRBD1, 5 bases. CDR3 size: 13 residues. Trimming took off 6 bases at V and 1 base at J, with 9 bases between the two ends. From germline, CDR1 is SQVTM and CDR2 ANQGSEA. The CDR3 reads CSVARGTNEKLFF. The DNA for the CDR3 is TGCAGCGTCGCAAGGGGAACTAATGAAAAACTGTTTTTT.

J is TRBJ2-7 and V is TRBV2; TRBD2 agrees at 16 bases. With V trimmed by 8 bases and J by 7 bases, 14 bases remained unmatched. Germline values: CDR1 SNHLY, CDR2 FYNNEI. The CDR3 runs to 17 residues. The CDR3, as DNA: TGTGCCAGCCCCCCGCAGGGACTAGCGGGAGGGCCTCGGGAGCAGTACTTC. Translation: CASPPQGLAGGPREQYF.

This chain uses TRBV6-1 with TRBJ2-2; 7 bases are shared with TRBD2. V gave up 7 bases and J gave up 1 base; unmatched junction bases: 6. There are 15 residues in the CDR3. The germline V gene has CDR1 MNHNS and CDR2 SASEGT. CDR3 sequence (DNA): TGTGCCAGCATTATCAGCGGGATGAACACCGGGGAGCTGTTTTTT. This sequence encodes CASIISGMNTGELFF.

V is TRBV7-2 and J is TRBJ2-3; D remains unclear. Trimming took off 0 bases at V and 4 bases at J, with 8 bases between the two ends. CDR1 is SGHTA, CDR2 FQGNSA, per germline. This CDR3 has 14 amino acids. The CDR3 here is CASSLASAADTQYF. The CDR3 DNA is TGTGCCAGCAGCTTAGCGTCGGCGGCAGATACGCAGTATTTT.

This chain links TRBV7-9 with TRBJ2-5; D may be TRBD2 (6 bases). From germline, CDR1 is SEHNR and CDR2 FQNEAQ (reference sequence). This CDR3 comprises 14 residues. V shed 5 bases and J shed 5 bases, with 15 bases lying between them. The CDR3 nucleotides read TGTGCCAGCAGCGCCAACGGAGGGTTGGAGACCCAGTACTTC. Encoded protein: CASSANGGLETQYF.

The V call is TRBV28, the J call TRBJ1-5; 11 bases align to TRBD1. V dropped 6 bases and J dropped 1; count of bases not matched to a gene: 8. The CDR3 is 17 amino acids. The germline gives CDR1 MDHEN, CDR2 SYDVKM. As DNA, the CDR3 is TGTGCCAGCAGGGGGACAGGGGGACACATAAGCAATCAGCCCCAGCATTTT. It codes for CASRGTGGHISNQPQHF. The whole variable domain, remainder taken from reference TRBV28 and TRBJ1-5, is DVKVTQSSRYLVKRTGEKVFLECVQDMDHENMFWYRQDPGLGLRLIYFSYDVKMKEKGDIPEGYSVSREKKERFSLILESASTNQTSMYLCASRGTGGHISNQPQHFGDGTRLSIL.

This clone has only one observation. The chain combines TRBV2 with TRBJ2-4; TRBD1 is a possible D gene (6 bases). This CDR3 region has 17 residues. The germline V gene encodes CDR1 SNHLY and CDR2 FYNNEI. Trimming took off 6 bases at V and 0 bases at J, with 18 bases between the two ends. In DNA, the CDR3 is TGTGCCAGCAGGTCGGGTTACAGGGTCCTAGCCAAAAACATTCAGTACTTC. Its translation: CASRSGYRVLAKNIQYF.

This clone was detected only a few times. The chain is built from TRBV30 and TRBJ1-2; 8 bases match TRBD1. This CDR3 comprises 13 residues. Germline CDR1 reads GTSNPN; CDR2 reads SVGIG (reference sequence). J lost 5 bases, V lost 3 bases, and 5 bases had no gene match. The CDR3 nucleotides are TGTGCCTGGAGCAGGGACAGGCCGTATGGCTACACCTTC. It encodes CAWSRDRPYGYTF.

This clone was counted only a few times. The J gene is TRBJ1-1, the V gene TRBV7-2; maybe TRBD1 (5 bases). Germline V gene data show CDR1 as SGHTA and CDR2 as FQGNSA. The CDR3 totals 12 residues. With 0 bases removed from V and 8 bases from J, the gap between germline ends came to 7 bases. Written as DNA, the CDR3 is TGTGCCAGCAGCTTAGCGGCAGGGGAAGCTTTCTTT. Its protein product is CASSLAAGEAFF. The full variable domain, completed using reference TRBV7-2 and TRBJ1-1, is GAGVSQSPSNKVTEKGKDVELRCDPISGHTALYWYRQSLGQGLEFLIYFQGNSAPDKSGLPSDRFSAERTGGSVSTLTIQRTQQEDSAVYLCASSLAAGEAFFGQGTRLTVV.

This clone has only one observation. The rearrangement joins TRBV7-9 to TRBJ2-2; the match to TRBD2 covers 15 bases. CDR1 SEHNR and CDR2 FQNEAQ come from the germline V gene (reference sequence). This CDR3 has 17 residues. J gave up 8 bases and V 5 bases, and 9 bases lay outside the gene matches. The CDR3: CASSPSGLAGGPGELFF. The CDR3 nucleotides read TGTGCCAGCAGCCCCTCCGGACTAGCGGGAGGGCCAGGGGAGCTGTTTTTT.

The genes are TRBV11-3 and TRBJ2-5, with 11 bases fitting TRBD1. J was trimmed by 5 bases and V by 5 bases; bases with no gene match: 1. Germline V gene data show CDR1 as SGHNT and CDR2 as YENEEA. The length of the CDR3 is 13 residues. For the CDR3, the DNA is TGTGCCAGCAGCCGGGACAGGGGGGAGACCCAGTACTTC. Encoded protein: CASSRDRGETQYF.

This chain joins TRBV5-1 and TRBJ2-7; the match to TRBD2 covers 9 bases. Germline V gene data show CDR1 as SGHRS and CDR2 as YFSETQ. V lost 4 bases and J lost 7; bases outside the gene matches: 12. CDR3 length: 15 residues. DNA of the CDR3: TGCGCCAGCAGCCCTGACCTTGGCGGGAGGGATGAGCAGTACTTC. The encoded protein is CASSPDLGGRDEQYF.

The chain employs TRBV5-6 and TRBJ2-5; D perhaps matches TRBD2 (5 bases). The CDR3 sequence is 13 residues long. V lost 3 bases, J lost 4 bases, and 10 bases lay in between. CDR1 is SGHDT, CDR2 YYEEEE, per germline. The CDR3 DNA follows: TGTGCCAGCAGCTCACTAGGCCCAGAGACCCAGTACTTC. This codes for CASSSLGPETQYF.

The gene calls are TRBV11-2 and TRBJ2-7, with D possibly matching TRBD2 (7 bases). Trimming left V 8 bases short and J 2 bases short, with 22 bases between. Germline V lookup: CDR1 SGHAT, CDR2 FQNNGV. The CDR3 is 16 amino acids. CDR3: CASRRGLAEGAYEQYF. CDR3 bases: TGTGCCAGCCGCAGGGGCCTAGCGGAGGGAGCCTACGAGCAGTACTTC. Using reference TRBV11-2 and TRBJ2-7 for the parts outside the CDR3, the full variable domain is EAGVAQSPRYKIIEKRQSVAFWCNPISGHATLYWYQQILGQGPKLLIQFQNNGVVDDSQLPKDRFSAERLKGVDSTLKIQPAKLEDSAVYLCASRRGLAEGAYEQYFGPGTRLTVT.

The rearrangement uses TRBV5-5 and TRBJ2-7; 9 nucleotides align to TRBD1. CDR1 SGHKS and CDR2 YYEKEE come from the germline V gene (reference sequence). V was pared by 0 bases and J by 3 bases, with 1 base of the junction left unmatched. The CDR3 extends over 14 amino acids. The CDR3 loop is CASSLEDRGYEQYF. CDR3 sequence (DNA): TGTGCCAGCAGCTTGGAGGACAGGGGCTACGAGCAGTACTTC.

This chain uses TRBV27 with TRBJ2-7; maybe TRBD1 (8 bases). The CDR3 sequence is 15 residues long. CDR1 is MNHEY and CDR2 is SMNVEV in the germline V gene (reference sequence). Trimming pared 5 bases from V and 4 bases from J, leaving 18 bases between. The CDR3 loop reads CASSTTGEGSYEQYF. In nucleotides, the CDR3 is TGTGCCAGCAGTACGACAGGGGAGGGGTCGTACGAGCAGTACTTC.

The chain is built from TRBV5-1 and TRBJ1-2, with D maybe TRBD1 (6 bases). The CDR3 covers 14 residues. CDR1 and CDR2 from the germline V gene are SGHRS and YFSETQ. Trimming stripped 0 bases from V and 4 bases from J, with 10 bases between. DNA of the CDR3: TGCGCCAGCAGCTTGGAGGCCAGGGGCTATGGCTACACCTTC. Residues: CASSLEARGYGYTF.

The genes are TRBV28 and TRBJ2-2; D possibly uses TRBD1 or TRBD2 (9 bases each). Germline lookup yields CDR1 MDHEN and CDR2 SYDVKM. V was trimmed by 4 bases and J by 5 bases, leaving 29 bases between them. The CDR3 has 20 amino acids. CDR3 loop: CASSSGDRVWREGRTGELFF. The CDR3 coding sequence is TGTGCCAGCAGTTCGGGGGACAGGGTATGGCGGGAGGGCCGAACCGGGGAGCTGTTTTTT. Together with reference TRBV28 and TRBJ2-2, the CDR3 gives the full variable domain: DVKVTQSSRYLVKRTGEKVFLECVQDMDHENMFWYRQDPGLGLRLIYFSYDVKMKEKGDIPEGYSVSREKKERFSLILESASTNQTSMYLCASSSGDRVWREGRTGELFFGEGSRLTVL.

The J gene is TRBJ2-2, the V gene TRBV5-1; 12 nucleotides line up with TRBD1. This CDR3 has 17 amino acids. V lost 3 bases to trimming and J lost 3 bases; unmatched junction nucleotides: 6. CDR1 is SGHRS and CDR2 is YFSETQ in the germline V gene. The CDR3 reads CASSYGTGGGHTGELFF. The CDR3 DNA sequence: TGCGCCAGCAGCTACGGGACAGGGGGCGGTCACACCGGGGAGCTGTTTTTT.

The chain carries TRBV27 and TRBJ2-4; a possible D gene is TRBD2 (5 bases). Germline V gene sequence: CDR1 MNHEY, CDR2 SMNVEV (reference sequence). With 4 bases removed from V and 0 bases from J, the gap between germline ends came to 13 bases. The CDR3 sequence is 16 residues long. CDR3 coding DNA: TGTGCCAGCAGTTCTTACGAGGGCCTAGCCAAAAACATTCAGTACTTC. Protein sequence: CASSSYEGLAKNIQYF.